This TCR beta chain was identified during a study of shared clonotypes between healthy human individuals. Study findings and constraints: Enrolling few donors narrowed the genetic and exposure-history diversity that was represented.

For this clone: What it binds is not known.

Genomic DNA for unsorted samples was obtained from around 94 million PBMCs. V lost 1 base, J lost 7 bases, and 11 bases lay in between. The length of the CDR3 is 13 residues. Germline CDR1 and CDR2: SEHNR and FQNEAQ (reference sequence). Each cell subset's genomic DNA was divided evenly among several immunoSEQ plates. Methods used by the authors: ImmunoSEQ gave junction-only sequences without quality scores, so filtering differed. Measured with immunoSEQ multiplex PCR; TCRdb has only the in-frame clones, and not every one. From that table come the V and J calls and clone size; the DNA was used to work out D and trimming. This sample has 470,000 or so clones; about 85% occur once, and the top ten carry more than 9.5%.

The sample comprised PBMCs. This chain connects TRBV7-9 to TRBJ2-7, with D unresolved. This receptor was taken from a woman between 40 and 55 years old in good health. Some clones in this sample may be carry-over from other donors' samples. The CDR3 DNA is TGTGCCAGCAGCTTAGATCCCGGACGGGAGCAGTACTTC. Translated: CASSLDPGREQYF. Together with reference TRBV7-9 and TRBJ2-7, the CDR3 gives the full variable domain: DTGVSQNPRHKITKRGQNVTFRCDPISEHNRLYWYRQTLGQGPEFLTYFQNEAQLEKSRLLSDRFSAERPKGSFSTLEIQRTEQGDSAMYLCASSLDPGREQYFGPGTRLTVT.